A selection of T cell receptor beta chains follows, all from one sample in a study of blood T cell repertoires in COVID-19. TCRdb's copy holds only in-frame clones and misses some; the assay was immunoSEQ multiplex PCR. The sample carries 140,000 or so clones, 80% to 90% recorded once. The sample taken for sequencing was PBMCs or T cells enriched from blood (not recorded which). Receptors were obtained from a man between 60 and 70 years old who had recovered from COVID-19. CDR3s include the opening cysteine and the closing phenylalanine or tryptophan. Each record gives: clone size, D gene, V gene, J gene, CDR3 DNA, CDR3 protein. D genes are given only for firm matches. Clone size is shown for a subset of rows, as once, few, many or a class of expanded clone.

clone size: .; D gene: .; V gene: TRBV25-1; J gene: TRBJ1-6; CDR3 DNA: TGTGCCAGCAGTGGACAGGACAGCCGCCTATCACCCCTCCACTTT; CDR3 protein: CASSGQDSRLSPLHF
clone size: .; D gene: .; V gene: TRBV20-1; J gene: TRBJ1-1; CDR3 DNA: TGCGCAAACTGGAACACTGAAGCTTTCTTT; CDR3 protein: CANWNTEAFF
clone size: .; D gene: TRBD1; V gene: TRBV5-1; J gene: TRBJ1-1; CDR3 DNA: TGCGCCAGCAGCTACACAGGGGACCCAATGAACACTGAAGCTTTCTTT; CDR3 protein: CASSYTGDPMNTEAFF
clone size: once; D gene: .; V gene: TRBV29-1; J gene: TRBJ2-7; CDR3 DNA: TGCAGCGTTGACGAGGGCTACGAGCAGTACTTC; CDR3 protein: CSVDEGYEQYF
clone size: .; D gene: .; V gene: TRBV29-1; J gene: TRBJ2-3; CDR3 DNA: TGCAGCGACAGGGATCCCGGGCGAGATACGCAGTATTTT; CDR3 protein: CSDRDPGRDTQYF
clone size: few; D gene: .; V gene: TRBV18; J gene: TRBJ2-7; CDR3 DNA: TGTGCCAGCTCACCACGACAGGTCAACGAGCAGTACTTC; CDR3 protein: CASSPRQVNEQYF
clone size: .; D gene: .; V gene: TRBV11-2; J gene: TRBJ2-7; CDR3 DNA: TGTGCCAGCAGCCTCTCTTGGGACAATTCCTACGAGCAGTACTTC; CDR3 protein: CASSLSWDNSYEQYF
clone size: .; D gene: .; V gene: TRBV7-9; J gene: TRBJ1-2; CDR3 DNA: TGTGCCAGCAGCTTAGCAGGGGGACGGGCTAACTATGGCTACACCTTC; CDR3 protein: CASSLAGGRANYGYTF
clone size: .; D gene: .; V gene: TRBV11-2; J gene: TRBJ2-1; CDR3 DNA: TGTGCCAGCAGCTCTGCGATTTACAATGAGCAGTTCTTC; CDR3 protein: CASSSAIYNEQFF
clone size: .; D gene: .; V gene: TRBV27; J gene: TRBJ2-2; CDR3 DNA: TGTGCCAGCAGCCCTGGAGGGAGTAACACCGGGGAGCTGTTTTTT; CDR3 protein: CASSPGGSNTGELFF
clone size: .; D gene: .; V gene: TRBV28; J gene: TRBJ1-6; CDR3 DNA: TGTGCCAGCAGTTTCTTTGTGGGCTCACCCCTCCACTTT; CDR3 protein: CASSFFVGSPLHF
clone size: .; D gene: .; V gene: TRBV27; J gene: TRBJ1-2; CDR3 DNA: TGTGCCAGCAGGGGGGGGCCCCTCGGCTACACCTTC; CDR3 protein: CASRGGPLGYTF
clone size: .; D gene: .; V gene: TRBV19; J gene: TRBJ1-5; CDR3 DNA: TGTGCCAGTAGTATAACCCAGGGAAGTTTTCAGCCCCAGCATTTT; CDR3 protein: CASSITQGSFQPQHF
clone size: .; D gene: TRBD1; V gene: TRBV5-6; J gene: TRBJ1-1; CDR3 DNA: TGTGCCAGCACCGTGACAGGGGGAAACACTGAAGCTTTCTTT; CDR3 protein: CASTVTGGNTEAFF
clone size: .; D gene: .; V gene: TRBV10-3; J gene: TRBJ1-1; CDR3 DNA: TGTGCCATCAGTGAGTCAGGGGGGGAGACTGAAGCTTTCTTT; CDR3 protein: CAISESGGETEAFF
clone size: .; D gene: .; V gene: TRBV19; J gene: TRBJ2-7; CDR3 DNA: TGTGCCAGCAGTACCACAGTGGGAGCGTCCTACGAGCAGTACTTC; CDR3 protein: CASSTTVGASYEQYF
clone size: .; D gene: .; V gene: TRBV28; J gene: TRBJ1-3; CDR3 DNA: TGTGCCAGCAGTTTGTATTCTGGAAACACCATATATTTT; CDR3 protein: CASSLYSGNTIYF
clone size: .; D gene: TRBD1; V gene: TRBV2; J gene: TRBJ1-6; CDR3 DNA: TGTGCCAGCAGTCTTGACAGGGGGCGCACAAATTCACCCCTCCACTTT; CDR3 protein: CASSLDRGRTNSPLHF
clone size: .; D gene: .; V gene: TRBV18; J gene: TRBJ2-1; CDR3 DNA: TGTGCCAGCTCGCGCACCCGGGTTAATGAGCAGTTCTTC; CDR3 protein: CASSRTRVNEQFF
clone size: .; D gene: .; V gene: TRBV3-1/TRBV3-2; J gene: TRBJ2-5; CDR3 DNA: TGTGCCAGCAGCCAAGGCGGAAAAGAGACCCAGTACTTC; CDR3 protein: CASSQGGKETQYF
clone size: .; D gene: TRBD1; V gene: TRBV25-1; J gene: TRBJ1-2; CDR3 DNA: TGTGCCAGCAGCACCACAGGGGGCGGTGATGGCTACACCTTC; CDR3 protein: CASSTTGGGDGYTF
clone size: .; D gene: .; V gene: TRBV12-3/TRBV12-4; J gene: TRBJ2-7; CDR3 DNA: TGTGCCAGCAGGCGACATTTGGGCTACGAGCAGTACTTC; CDR3 protein: CASRRHLGYEQYF
clone size: .; D gene: .; V gene: TRBV7-9; J gene: TRBJ2-5; CDR3 DNA: TGTGCCAGCAGCTTAAAAGGGGGTGAGACCCAGTACTTC; CDR3 protein: CASSLKGGETQYF
clone size: .; D gene: .; V gene: TRBV11-2; J gene: TRBJ1-4; CDR3 DNA: TGTGCCAGCAGCCCCGGTGGGGGCGCGACTGAAAAACTGTTTTTT; CDR3 protein: CASSPGGGATEKLFF
clone size: .; D gene: TRBD2; V gene: TRBV9; J gene: TRBJ2-7; CDR3 DNA: TGTGCCAGCAGCGTAGGTAATAGCGGGGGGGGATACTCCTACGAGCAGTACTTC; CDR3 protein: CASSVGNSGGGYSYEQYF
clone size: .; D gene: TRBD2; V gene: TRBV3-1/TRBV3-2; J gene: TRBJ2-3; CDR3 DNA: TGTGCCAGCAGCCAAGGGGGTAGCGGGGTCTATTTT; CDR3 protein: CASSQGGSGVYF
clone size: few; D gene: TRBD1; V gene: TRBV15; J gene: TRBJ2-5; CDR3 DNA: TGTGCCACCAGCAGAGCCCCGACAGGGAGTGGAGAGACCCAGTACTTC; CDR3 protein: CATSRAPTGSGETQYF
clone size: .; D gene: TRBD1; V gene: TRBV6-5; J gene: TRBJ2-3; CDR3 DNA: TGTGCCAGCAGTCACCGGGACAGGGGATCAGATACGCAGTATTTT; CDR3 protein: CASSHRDRGSDTQYF
clone size: once; D gene: TRBD1; V gene: TRBV30; J gene: TRBJ2-7; CDR3 DNA: TGTGCCTGGAGTCCGGGACAGGGCTACGAGCAGTACTTC; CDR3 protein: CAWSPGQGYEQYF
clone size: .; D gene: .; V gene: TRBV29-1; J gene: TRBJ2-1; CDR3 DNA: TGCAGCGTTCCTAGGGGATCCTACAATGAGCAGTTCTTC; CDR3 protein: CSVPRGSYNEQFF
clone size: .; D gene: TRBD2; V gene: TRBV15; J gene: TRBJ2-3; CDR3 DNA: TGTGCCACCAGCACGCTAGCGGGAGAACAAGATACGCAGTATTTT; CDR3 protein: CATSTLAGEQDTQYF
clone size: .; D gene: .; V gene: TRBV18; J gene: TRBJ1-1; CDR3 DNA: TGTGCCAGCTCTATGGCTTTGAACACTGAAGCTTTCTTT; CDR3 protein: CASSMALNTEAFF
clone size: .; D gene: TRBD2; V gene: TRBV3-1/TRBV3-2; J gene: TRBJ2-7; CDR3 DNA: TGTGCCAGCAGCAAAGGGACTAGCGGGAAGTACGAGCAGTACTTC; CDR3 protein: CASSKGTSGKYEQYF
clone size: .; D gene: TRBD1; V gene: TRBV29-1; J gene: TRBJ2-1; CDR3 DNA: TGCAGCGTCGGGACAGGGGGTTTCACCTACAATGAGCAGTTCTTC; CDR3 protein: CSVGTGGFTYNEQFF
clone size: once; D gene: .; V gene: TRBV19; J gene: TRBJ2-7; CDR3 DNA: TGTGCCAGTACCCCGACTCTCACAAGCTCCTACGAGCAGTACTTC; CDR3 protein: CASTPTLTSSYEQYF
clone size: once; D gene: .; V gene: TRBV30; J gene: TRBJ1-2; CDR3 DNA: TGTGCCTGGAGTACAGGGATCTATGGCTACACCTTC; CDR3 protein: CAWSTGIYGYTF
clone size: .; D gene: TRBD1; V gene: TRBV30; J gene: TRBJ2-1; CDR3 DNA: TGTGCCTGGAGTTCCGGACAGGGGAGCTCAATTTACAATGAGCAGTTCTTC; CDR3 protein: CAWSSGQGSSIYNEQFF
clone size: .; D gene: TRBD1; V gene: TRBV11-2; J gene: TRBJ1-4; CDR3 DNA: TGTGCCAGCAGCTTAGGGACGGGACAGAGCAATGAAAAACTGTTTTTT; CDR3 protein: CASSLGTGQSNEKLFF
clone size: .; D gene: TRBD1; V gene: TRBV18; J gene: TRBJ1-4; CDR3 DNA: TGTGCCAGCTCACCAGTAAAGGGGGCGGGTGAAAAACTGTTTTTT; CDR3 protein: CASSPVKGAGEKLFF
clone size: .; D gene: .; V gene: TRBV9; J gene: TRBJ1-6; CDR3 DNA: TGTGCCAGCAGCCTAGGTCCTTATAATTCACCCCTCCACTTT; CDR3 protein: CASSLGPYNSPLHF
clone size: .; D gene: .; V gene: TRBV3-1/TRBV3-2; J gene: TRBJ1-5; CDR3 DNA: TGTGCCAGCAGCCAAAATCAGGGACTGGAGTTCGTGGAGCCCCAGCATTTT; CDR3 protein: CASSQNQGLEFVEPQHF
clone size: .; D gene: .; V gene: TRBV9; J gene: TRBJ1-1; CDR3 DNA: TGTGCCAGCAGCGAGGGACATCTGAACACTGAAGCTTTCTTT; CDR3 protein: CASSEGHLNTEAFF
clone size: .; D gene: .; V gene: TRBV28; J gene: TRBJ1-2; CDR3 DNA: TGTGCCAGCAGTTTATCCGGACTCCGCCACTATGGCTACACCTTC; CDR3 protein: CASSLSGLRHYGYTF
clone size: .; D gene: .; V gene: TRBV15; J gene: TRBJ2-1; CDR3 DNA: TGTGCCACCAGCACAACCGGGACTCGCCTAAACAATGAGCAGTTCTTC; CDR3 protein: CATSTTGTRLNNEQFF
clone size: .; D gene: TRBD2; V gene: TRBV7-2; J gene: TRBJ2-3; CDR3 DNA: TGTGCCAGCAGCTTAGGTTTAGCGGGTAGCACAGATACGCAGTATTTT; CDR3 protein: CASSLGLAGSTDTQYF
clone size: .; D gene: TRBD1; V gene: TRBV6-1; J gene: TRBJ1-2; CDR3 DNA: TGTGCCAGCAGTGAGGGACAGGGGCAGAACTATGGCTACACCTTC; CDR3 protein: CASSEGQGQNYGYTF
clone size: .; D gene: .; V gene: TRBV29-1; J gene: TRBJ1-3; CDR3 DNA: TGCAGCGTTGAAGTCTGGGGCCGCTCTGGAAACACCATATATTTT; CDR3 protein: CSVEVWGRSGNTIYF
clone size: .; D gene: .; V gene: TRBV11-2; J gene: TRBJ1-1; CDR3 DNA: TGTGCCAGCAGCTTACGGAACACTGAAGCTTTCTTT; CDR3 protein: CASSLRNTEAFF
clone size: .; D gene: TRBD2; V gene: TRBV2; J gene: TRBJ2-5; CDR3 DNA: TGTGCCAGCACCGGGACTAGCGGGGTGACCCAGTACTTC; CDR3 protein: CASTGTSGVTQYF
clone size: .; D gene: .; V gene: TRBV12-3/TRBV12-4; J gene: TRBJ1-1; CDR3 DNA: TGTGCCAGCAGTTTGGTTGTAGACACTGAAGCTTTCTTT; CDR3 protein: CASSLVVDTEAFF
clone size: .; D gene: TRBD2; V gene: TRBV7-8; J gene: TRBJ2-3; CDR3 DNA: TGTGCCAGCAGCCGAGGGGGAGGGACTAGCGAAGATACGCAGTATTTT; CDR3 protein: CASSRGGGTSEDTQYF
clone size: .; D gene: TRBD1; V gene: TRBV5-5; J gene: TRBJ2-2; CDR3 DNA: TGTGCCAGCAGTCGACAGGGAGACACCGGGGAGCTGTTTTTT; CDR3 protein: CASSRQGDTGELFF
clone size: .; D gene: .; V gene: TRBV30; J gene: TRBJ1-1; CDR3 DNA: TGTGCCTGGCCCGGGGAAGGGAACACTGAAGCTTTCTTT; CDR3 protein: CAWPGEGNTEAFF
clone size: .; D gene: TRBD1; V gene: TRBV5-1; J gene: TRBJ1-1; CDR3 DNA: TGCGCCAGCACCAAGGACAGGAAAAGGACTGAAGCTTTCTTT; CDR3 protein: CASTKDRKRTEAFF
clone size: .; D gene: .; V gene: TRBV28; J gene: TRBJ2-7; CDR3 DNA: TGTGCCAGCATGGGACTTACCTACGAGCAGTACTTC; CDR3 protein: CASMGLTYEQYF
clone size: once; D gene: .; V gene: TRBV11-3; J gene: TRBJ2-3; CDR3 DNA: TGTGCCAGCAGCTCAGGGAATGAGTTCGGAGGGACAGATACGCAGTATTTT; CDR3 protein: CASSSGNEFGGTDTQYF
clone size: .; D gene: .; V gene: TRBV9; J gene: TRBJ2-5; CDR3 DNA: TGTGCCAGCAGCCCGCCCGGACTAAGCCAAGAGACCCAGTACTTC; CDR3 protein: CASSPPGLSQETQYF
clone size: .; D gene: .; V gene: TRBV5-4; J gene: TRBJ2-2; CDR3 DNA: TGTGCCAGCAGCTCCGAGCAGGGAAGCACCGGGGAGCTGTTTTTT; CDR3 protein: CASSSEQGSTGELFF
clone size: .; D gene: TRBD1; V gene: TRBV28; J gene: TRBJ2-7; CDR3 DNA: TGTGCCAGCAGTTTTTGGGACAGGGGGCACGAGCAGTACTTC; CDR3 protein: CASSFWDRGHEQYF
clone size: .; D gene: .; V gene: TRBV11-2; J gene: TRBJ2-5; CDR3 DNA: TGTGCCAGCAGCTTAGCCGGCGGCGTGGTAGAGACCCAGTACTTC; CDR3 protein: CASSLAGGVVETQYF